Below, 27 T cell receptor beta chains from the same sample are listed, as sequenced in a study of shared clonotypes between healthy human individuals. Clones were sequenced by immunoSEQ multiplex PCR, and TCRdb holds only the in-frame ones, with some missing. The table shows some 1 million clones, with approximately 76% occurring only once. The sequenced sample consisted of memory CD4+ T cells sorted from blood. Noted subset: CD45RA-negative fraction. The receptors shown here come from a man aged 18 to 29 in good health.

This clone was detected only a few times. The chain uses TRBV30 and TRBJ1-1; possibly TRBD1 for D (5 bases). Germline CDR1 and CDR2: GTSNPN and SVGIG (reference sequence). The CDR3 sequence is 13 residues long. Trimming pared 2 bases from V and 1 base from J, leaving 8 bases between. CDR3 amino acids: CAWSRGQNTEAFF. Written as DNA, the CDR3 is TGTGCCTGGAGTCGCGGACAGAACACTGAAGCTTTCTTT.

A few counts support this clone. The chain links TRBV4-3 to TRBJ2-1; D is undetermined. The V end lost 3 bases, the J end lost 0 bases, and 15 bases lay between the germline ends. The CDR3 has 17 residues. CDR1 is LGHNA and CDR2 is YSLEER in the germline V gene. The CDR3: CASSQGWATTSYNEQFF. The CDR3 DNA is TGCGCCAGCAGCCAGGGTTGGGCCACGACCTCCTACAATGAGCAGTTCTTC.

The V and J genes are TRBV7-9 and TRBJ2-5; D gene unclear. The CDR3 is made up of 16 amino acids. V lost 2 bases and J lost 4, with 17 bases in between. Germline lookup yields CDR1 SEHNR and CDR2 FQNEAQ (reference sequence). The CDR3 DNA sequence: TGTGCCAGCAGCTTAAGGTTCCCCGGGCGAGGAGAGACCCAGTACTTC. This sequence encodes CASSLRFPGRGETQYF.

The chain is built from TRBV5-4 and TRBJ2-1; TRBD2 matches at 15 bases. The germline gives CDR1 SGHNT, CDR2 YYREEE (reference sequence). This CDR3 has 15 residues. Unmatched junction bases numbered 5, after V lost 4 bases and J lost 9 bases. This chain's CDR3 is CASSGGLAGGTEQFF. In DNA, the CDR3 is TGTGCCAGCAGCGGGGGACTAGCGGGAGGCACTGAGCAGTTCTTC.

The gene calls are TRBV21-1 and TRBJ1-4. TRBV21-1 constitutes a pseudogene. This CDR3 contains 15 residues. As DNA, the CDR3 is TGTGCCAGCAGAGAGAAGGGCAGGAACCCTGAAAAACTGTTTTTT. This encodes CASREKGRNPEKLFF.

The chain carries TRBV30 and TRBJ1-6, with a weak D call TRBD1 (5 bases). CDR3 length: 13 amino acids. Germline V gives CDR1 GTSNPN, CDR2 SVGIG (reference sequence). The V gene lost 3 bases and the J gene lost 10 bases, with 13 bases spanning the gap. The CDR3 loop is CAWRPSTDSPLHF. CDR3 sequence (DNA): TGTGCCTGGAGGCCCTCGACAGACTCACCCCTCCACTTT.

CDR3 sequence: CASSEQPTAFF. The CDR3 nucleotides read TGTGCCAGCAGTGAACAGCCGACGGCTTTCTTT. V usage is TRBV6-1 and J usage is TRBJ1-1; no reliable D call. Trimming pared 2 bases from V and 11 bases from J, leaving 9 bases between. Germline V gene sequence: CDR1 MNHNS, CDR2 SASEGT. The CDR3 runs to 11 residues.

This chain links TRBV10-3 with TRBJ1-1, with TRBD1 matching over 9 bases. The length of the CDR3 is 15 residues. Unmatched junction bases numbered 11, after V lost 3 bases and J lost 9 bases. The germline V gene has CDR1 ENHRY and CDR2 SYGVKD. DNA for the CDR3: TGTGCCATCAGTGACCCACAGGGGGCGATCGATCAAGCTTTCTTT. Translated: CAISDPQGAIDQAFF.

The chain uses TRBV11-2 and TRBJ2-5; D is undetermined. The J call may be wrong; the DNA end is better matched by TRBJ2-7. Germline V gives CDR1 SGHAT, CDR2 FQNNGV. This CDR3 has 12 amino acids. The CDR3 is CASSPDSYEQYF. The CDR3 nucleotides read TGTGCCAGCAGCCCGGACTCCTACGAGCAGTACTTC.

This clone was recorded once. This chain connects TRBV30 to TRBJ1-2; 9 bases are a match to TRBD1. CDR3 length equals 12 residues. With 3 bases clipped from V and 6 bases from J, the junction kept 2 bases outside the gene matches. CDR1 is GTSNPN and CDR2 is SVGIG in the germline V gene (reference sequence). CDR3 loop: CAWRTGGNGYTF. The CDR3 coding sequence is TGTGCCTGGAGAACAGGGGGCAATGGCTACACCTTC.

This clone was counted a single time. The chain uses TRBV10-1 and TRBJ1-1; TRBD1 is a possible D gene (6 bases). Deletions cut 7 bases from V and 4 bases from J, with 10 bases between. There are 12 residues in the CDR3. The germline V gene has CDR1 WNHNN and CDR2 SYGVQD (reference sequence). CDR3: CASMGGGTEAFF. The CDR3 nucleotides read TGCGCCAGCATGGGGGGCGGCACTGAAGCTTTCTTT.

This clone was recorded only once. This sequence joins TRBV6-6 and TRBJ2-6; D not certain. The CDR3 consists of 13 residues. Germline lookup yields CDR1 MNHNY and CDR2 SVGAGI (reference sequence). Deletions cut 7 bases from V and 4 bases from J, with 8 bases between. CDR3 nucleotides: TGTGCCAGCATGAGTCCCGGGGCCAACGTCCTGACTTTC. The encoded protein is CASMSPGANVLTF.

This clone was observed a handful of times. The chain couples TRBV18 to TRBJ2-4; TRBD2 might be the D (6 bases). The germline V gene encodes CDR1 KGHSH and CDR2 LQKENI. V was cut by 4 bases and J by 3 bases, with 13 bases left in between. CDR3 length: 15 residues. CDR3 coding DNA: TGTGCCAGCTCACTAGGCGGGACGGACAAAAACATTCAGTACTTC. Translation gives CASSLGGTDKNIQYF.

The rearrangement joins TRBV10-2 to TRBJ2-5, with 9 bases fitting TRBD2. This CDR3 has 15 residues. V shed 1 base and J 2 bases; nucleotides not matched to a gene: 2. From germline, CDR1 is WSHSY and CDR2 SAAADI. CDR3 in amino acids: CASSELRGGQETQYF. CDR3 DNA sequence: TGCGCCAGCAGTGAGTTGCGGGGGGGACAAGAGACCCAGTACTTC.

The CDR3: CASSIGDRGTAEAFF. The CDR3, as DNA: TGTGCCAGTAGTATAGGAGACAGGGGGACCGCTGAAGCTTTCTTT. The chain has TRBV19 and TRBJ1-1, with 9 bases that match TRBD1. There are 15 residues in the CDR3. Germline V gives CDR1 LNHDA, CDR2 SQIVND (reference sequence). V was clipped by 1 base and J by 6 bases; unmatched bases: 6.

The chain employs TRBV7-2 and TRBJ1-2; D is ambiguous. Trimming pared 8 bases from V and 0 bases from J, leaving 16 bases between. Germline assignment: CDR1 SGHTA and CDR2 FQGNSA. The CDR3 has 15 residues. The chain's CDR3 is CASGSDRAANYGYTF. The CDR3 nucleotides are TGTGCCAGCGGTTCAGATAGGGCAGCTAACTATGGCTACACCTTC.

The chain links TRBV21-1 to TRBJ1-6. TRBV21-1 is a recognized pseudogene. CDR3 length: 17 amino acids. The CDR3 DNA follows: TGTGCCAGCAGCGTCCCTGGGGGTCCCTCCTATAATTCACCCCTCCACTTT. This gives the protein CASSVPGGPSYNSPLHF.

CDR3 nucleotides: TGTGCCAGCAGGGCGTATAGAGGGCAGTTCTTC. Translating gives CASRAYRGQFF. This chain links TRBV28 with TRBJ2-1; D uncertain. CDR3 length: 11 residues. Per germline, CDR1 MDHEN and CDR2 SYDVKM. V lost 6 bases and J lost 12, with 12 bases in between. Drawing the rest from reference TRBV28 and TRBJ2-1, the complete variable domain is DVKVTQSSRYLVKRTGEKVFLECVQDMDHENMFWYRQDPGLGLRLIYFSYDVKMKEKGDIPEGYSVSREKKERFSLILESASTNQTSMYLCASRAYRGQFFGPGTRLTVL.

The rearrangement joins TRBV6-1 to TRBJ1-4; unclear D gene. Germline loops: CDR1 MNHNS, CDR2 SASEGT. The CDR3 is 15 residues long. V lost 9 bases to trimming and J lost 2 bases, with 16 bases between them. The CDR3, as DNA: TGTGCCAGTCGACCATTGAGGGCCACTAATGAAAAACTGTTTTTT. This encodes CASRPLRATNEKLFF.

With respect to this clone: The same CDR3 can be traced to other DNA sequences in this sample. The chain uses TRBV28 and TRBJ1-2; D is ambiguous. CDR3 length: 13 residues. V was trimmed by 2 bases and J by 3 bases, leaving 7 bases between them. CDR1 and CDR2 (germline): MDHEN, SYDVKM. Here the CDR3 reads CASSLGRDYGYTF. In nucleotides, the CDR3 is TGTGCCAGCAGTTTAGGTAGGGACTATGGCTACACCTTC.

This chain joins TRBV30 and TRBJ2-5, with D perhaps TRBD1 or TRBD2 (5 bases each). CDR1 is GTSNPN and CDR2 is SVGIG in the germline V gene (reference sequence). Trimming removed 8 bases at V and 7 bases at J, with 17 bases between. The CDR3 extends over 12 amino acids. The CDR3 DNA sequence: TGTGCCCTGGCCGGGTTGGGACGGACCCAGTACTTC. Amino acids: CALAGLGRTQYF. The variable domain in full, with the rest retrieved from reference TRBV30 and TRBJ2-5, is SQTIHQWPATLVQPVGSPLSLECTVEGTSNPNLYWYRQAAGRGLQLLFYSVGIGQISSEVPQNLSASRPQDRQFILSSKKLLLSDSGFYLCALAGLGRTQYFGPGTRLLVL.

Here the CDR3 reads CSVDPGGATEAFF. The CDR3, as DNA: TGCAGCGTTGATCCCGGGGGGGCAACTGAAGCTTTCTTT. The chain employs TRBV29-1 and TRBJ1-1, with D possibly being TRBD1 (6 bases). The germline V gene encodes CDR1 SQVTM and CDR2 ANQGSEA. V was trimmed by 3 bases and J by 5 bases, leaving 13 bases between them. The CDR3 is 13 residues long.

This clone was observed a single time. The chain is built from TRBV10-3 and TRBJ2-4, with TRBD1 matching 9 bases. This CDR3 region has 19 residues. The J segment lost 1 base and the V segment lost 4 bases, leaving 14 bases of the junction unmatched. The germline V gene has CDR1 ENHRY and CDR2 SYGVKD. The CDR3 DNA is TGTGCCATCAGTGCTGTGGAGCGGGACAGGGCAGGGGCCAAAAACATTCAGTACTTC. Amino acids: CAISAVERDRAGAKNIQYF.

The genes are TRBV29-1 and TRBJ1-1; D is uncertain. Trimming pared 4 bases from V and 4 bases from J, leaving 10 bases between. The CDR3 is 12 residues long. In germline, CDR1 is SQVTM, CDR2 ANQGSEA. In DNA, the CDR3 is TGCAGCGTTGCGTGGGGAGGCACTGAAGCTTTCTTT. Translated: CSVAWGGTEAFF.

The rearrangement joins TRBV18 to TRBJ2-1, with D tentatively TRBD1 (6 bases). The CDR3 loop spans 15 amino acids. Germline V gives CDR1 KGHSH, CDR2 LQKENI. Trimming left V 2 bases short and J 6 bases short, with 14 bases between. Here the CDR3 DNA reads TGTGCCAGCTCACCATACAGGGTAGGTTCCAATGAGCAGTTCTTC. Amino acids: CASSPYRVGSNEQFF.

The chain recombines TRBV16 with TRBJ1-4; D perhaps matches TRBD1 (6 bases). There are 14 residues in the CDR3. Trimming cost V 3 bases and J 8 bases, with 13 bases left between them. Germline CDR1 reads KGHSY; CDR2 reads FQNENV. CDR3 DNA: TGTGCCAGCAGCCAGCTACAGGGTAGCGAAAAACTGTTTTTT. This codes for CASSQLQGSEKLFF.

The rearrangement links TRBV5-6 to TRBJ2-7, with 9 bases matching TRBD2. Trimming at V came to 3 bases and at J to 6 bases, leaving 1 base not matched to a gene. The CDR3 runs 12 residues. The germline V gene encodes CDR1 SGHDT and CDR2 YYEEEE. The CDR3 region is CASSSLAGEQYF. The CDR3 coding sequence is TGTGCCAGCAGCTCACTAGCGGGCGAGCAGTACTTC.